This TCR beta chain was found in a study of identical twins. General observations from the study: Within beta out-of-frame sequences, the excess sharing observed between twins was weaker. Cord blood's abundant beta clonotypes had fewer insertions, unlike memory repertoires.

Germline CDR1 and CDR2: SGHNT and YENEEA. Deletions cut 0 bases from V and 4 bases from J, with 7 bases between. The CDR3 is 14 residues long. TCRdb passed the 5' RACE reads through MiXCR, listing each CDR3 protein once. The repertoire holds fewer than 250,000 distinct CDR3 sequences, with about a tenth as singletons. This clonotype was counted only a few times. Its antigen is currently unknown. V is TRBV11-3 and J is TRBJ2-1; no definite D call. Sequenced material: memory (CD45RO+) T cells sorted from blood. The clonotype was recovered from a woman between 18 and 30 years old in good health. Written as DNA, the CDR3 is TGTGCCAGCAGCTTAGATCAGGTTTACAATGAGCAGTTCTTC. Amino acids: CASSLDQVYNEQFF.